This is a list of T cell receptor beta chains from one sample in a study of T cell responses to AZD1222 COVID-19 vaccine. Sequencing used immunoSEQ multiplex PCR; TCRdb keeps in-frame clones, though not all of them. Among 90,000 to 150,000 clones listed, about nine tenths were seen once. This material consisted of peripheral blood, taken 28 days after the second AZD1222 dose. These receptors originate from an adult who received the AZD1222 COVID-19 vaccine. Each CDR3 is given with its conserved first and last residue.

J gene: TRBJ1-6; V gene: TRBV3-1/TRBV3-2; CDR3 protein: CASSQGRSNSPLHF
J gene: TRBJ1-2; V gene: TRBV12-3/TRBV12-4; CDR3 protein: CASSRGYGYTF
J gene: TRBJ2-1; V gene: TRBV4-3; CDR3 protein: CASRAAGAGVSSYNEQFF
J gene: TRBJ2-7; V gene: TRBV9; CDR3 protein: CASSLRQGSSYEQYF
J gene: TRBJ1-6; V gene: TRBV2; CDR3 protein: CASSDWTVGNSPLHF
J gene: TRBJ1-1; V gene: TRBV30; CDR3 protein: CAWSTRTTEAFF
J gene: TRBJ2-3; V gene: TRBV3-1/TRBV3-2; CDR3 protein: CASSQVPARTDTQYF
J gene: TRBJ1-2; V gene: TRBV7-9; CDR3 protein: CASSLFVGQGTYGYTF
J gene: TRBJ1-5; V gene: TRBV19; CDR3 protein: CASRRSDGNQPQHF
J gene: TRBJ1-4; V gene: TRBV7-2; CDR3 protein: CASSFGLNEKLFF
J gene: TRBJ2-7; V gene: TRBV10-1; CDR3 protein: CASSERRAAGGNYEQYF
J gene: TRBJ1-3; V gene: TRBV28; CDR3 protein: CASRPPGTAGNTIYF
J gene: TRBJ1-6; V gene: TRBV5-5; CDR3 protein: CASSVGQGLDNSPLHF
J gene: TRBJ1-2; V gene: TRBV19; CDR3 protein: CASSTRSGVNYGYTF
J gene: TRBJ2-3; V gene: TRBV6-2/TRBV6-3; CDR3 protein: CASSYALAGGTDTQYF
J gene: TRBJ2-5; V gene: TRBV9; CDR3 protein: CASSVSGLAGGQETQYF
J gene: TRBJ2-1; V gene: TRBV11-1; CDR3 protein: CASSFDRNNEQFF
J gene: TRBJ2-1; V gene: TRBV28; CDR3 protein: CASSPPRGKYNEQFF
J gene: TRBJ1-1; V gene: TRBV2; CDR3 protein: CASSELVKLFF
J gene: TRBJ1-2; V gene: TRBV18; CDR3 protein: CASSLSGQGRNYGYTF
J gene: TRBJ1-5; V gene: TRBV7-9; CDR3 protein: CASSLARGASTGGNQPQHF
J gene: TRBJ2-5; V gene: TRBV5-1; CDR3 protein: CASSSFTGGWGETQYF
J gene: TRBJ1-2; V gene: TRBV10-1; CDR3 protein: CASILMLARDYGYTF
J gene: TRBJ1-1; V gene: TRBV7-2; CDR3 protein: CASSLQGQGLTEAFF
J gene: TRBJ1-4; V gene: TRBV27; CDR3 protein: CASSTAGYEKLFF
J gene: TRBJ1-1; V gene: TRBV18; CDR3 protein: CASSAPSTGPNTEAFF
J gene: TRBJ2-2; V gene: TRBV19; CDR3 protein: CASSSAGTGTGELFF
J gene: TRBJ1-1; V gene: TRBV5-1; CDR3 protein: CASSLQGVGTEAFF
J gene: TRBJ2-1; V gene: TRBV4-3; CDR3 protein: CASSQGASGGGGLEQFF
J gene: TRBJ2-3; V gene: TRBV7-8; CDR3 protein: CASRLRGSEGTDTQYF
J gene: TRBJ1-5; V gene: TRBV12-3/TRBV12-4; CDR3 protein: CASSLPRQPQHF
J gene: TRBJ1-1; V gene: TRBV10-3; CDR3 protein: CAISEASGTGSTEAFF
J gene: TRBJ2-3; V gene: TRBV19; CDR3 protein: CASSVVKADTQYF
J gene: TRBJ2-1; V gene: TRBV19; CDR3 protein: CASSIVGSNEQFF
J gene: TRBJ1-2; V gene: TRBV7-8; CDR3 protein: CAIRTGGIYGYTF
J gene: TRBJ1-1; V gene: TRBV5-1; CDR3 protein: CASSLLGIEAFF
J gene: TRBJ1-4; V gene: TRBV19; CDR3 protein: CASSVPVGQPEKLFF
J gene: TRBJ1-2; V gene: TRBV27; CDR3 protein: CASSPRRTGGGYTF
J gene: TRBJ2-5; V gene: TRBV19; CDR3 protein: CASSAVAGGSMTQYF
J gene: TRBJ1-2; V gene: TRBV19; CDR3 protein: CASRSGTFYGYTF
J gene: TRBJ1-6; V gene: TRBV11-1; CDR3 protein: CASSLRRGDYNSPLHF
J gene: TRBJ1-1; V gene: TRBV7-2; CDR3 protein: CASSSTGGETEAFF
J gene: TRBJ1-2; V gene: TRBV7-2; CDR3 protein: CASSADRGWLGYTF
J gene: TRBJ2-7; V gene: TRBV7-8; CDR3 protein: CASSFVGYEQYF
J gene: TRBJ2-2; V gene: TRBV7-2; CDR3 protein: CASSKRSGTGELFF
J gene: TRBJ1-3; V gene: TRBV7-2; CDR3 protein: CASSFSPGASGNTIYF
J gene: TRBJ2-7; V gene: TRBV3-1/TRBV3-2; CDR3 protein: CASSQTSGGYEQYF
J gene: TRBJ2-3; V gene: TRBV21-1; CDR3 protein: CASSAPGQGPWTDTQYF
J gene: TRBJ2-5; V gene: TRBV6-2/TRBV6-3; CDR3 protein: CASSYGQDVTQYF
J gene: TRBJ1-5; V gene: TRBV1; CDR3 protein: CTSSQDGEDNQPQHF
J gene: TRBJ2-7; V gene: TRBV11-2; CDR3 protein: CASSPGAEQYF
J gene: TRBJ1-5; V gene: TRBV6-2/TRBV6-3; CDR3 protein: CASSRPINQPQHF